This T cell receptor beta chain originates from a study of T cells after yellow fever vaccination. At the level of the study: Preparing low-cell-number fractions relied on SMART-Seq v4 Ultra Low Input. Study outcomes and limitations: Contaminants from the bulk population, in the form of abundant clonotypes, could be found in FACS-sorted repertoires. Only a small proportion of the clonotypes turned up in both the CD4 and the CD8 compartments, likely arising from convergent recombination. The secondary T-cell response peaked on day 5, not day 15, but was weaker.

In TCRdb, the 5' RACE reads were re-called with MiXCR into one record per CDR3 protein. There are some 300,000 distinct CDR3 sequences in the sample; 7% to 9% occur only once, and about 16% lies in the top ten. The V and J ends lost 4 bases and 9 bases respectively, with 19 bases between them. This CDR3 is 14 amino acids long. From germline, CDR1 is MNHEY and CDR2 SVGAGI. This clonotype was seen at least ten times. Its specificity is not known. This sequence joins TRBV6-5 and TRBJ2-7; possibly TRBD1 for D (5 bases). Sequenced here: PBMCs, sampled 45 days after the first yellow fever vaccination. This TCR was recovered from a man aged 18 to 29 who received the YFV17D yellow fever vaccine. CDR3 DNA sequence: TGTGCCAGCAGTTTTGGACACCGGCCTACGAGGCAGTACGTC. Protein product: CASSFGHRPTRQYV.